The clone carrying this T cell receptor (beta chain) was seen just once. This sample stems from a study of blood T cell repertoires in COVID-19. The V segment lost 1 base and the J segment 0 bases; nucleotides outside the gene matches: 2. CDR3 length: 17 amino acids. Germline V lookup: CDR1 GTSNPN, CDR2 SVGIG (reference sequence). This table comes from immunoSEQ multiplex PCR, and its TCRdb copy is limited to in-frame clones, with some not included. The sample records about 270,000 clones, 80% to 90% being singletons. The sample taken for sequencing was PBMCs or T cells enriched from blood (not recorded which). The sequence was collected from a woman aged 25 to 45 with acute COVID-19. The chain recombines TRBV30 with TRBJ2-6; 11 bases agree with TRBD2. CDR3 amino acids: CAWSGLAGSSGANVLTF. DNA of the CDR3: TGTGCCTGGAGTGGACTAGCGGGAAGCTCTGGGGCCAACGTCCTGACTTTC.